Below are 10 T cell receptor beta chains sequenced from a single sample in a study of cytomegalovirus exposure and HLA in healthy donors. The PCR was carried out with 60 Vbeta primers and 13 Jbeta primers. Sequenced by immunoSEQ multiplex PCR; TCRdb stores in-frame clones only, minus some. Among roughly 120,000 clones, roughly four fifths were seen once, and the ten largest hold about 11%. The sample consisted of PBMCs. The receptors originated from a male donor in good health and CMV-seropositive.

This clone has a single count. The chain uses TRBV7-3 and TRBJ2-6; D is perhaps TRBD1 (5 bases). CDR3 length equals 15 residues. The germline CDR1 and CDR2 sequences are SGHTA and FQGTGA. Trimming removed 4 bases at V and 0 bases at J, with 7 bases between. The CDR3 is CASSWGLSGANVLTF. CDR3 in DNA: TGTGCCAGCAGCTGGGGCCTCTCTGGGGCCAACGTCCTGACTTTC.

The chain is built from TRBV7-9 and TRBJ1-2, with D possibly being TRBD1 (6 bases). Germline V CDR1 and CDR2: SEHNR, FQNEAQ (reference sequence). V was shortened by 7 bases and J by 3 bases, with 15 bases between the two germline ends. The CDR3 is 14 amino acids. This chain's CDR3 is CASTSQGRDYGYTF. CDR3 coding DNA: TGTGCCAGCACCTCCCAGGGGAGAGACTATGGCTACACCTTC.

This chain links TRBV6-1 with TRBJ2-1, with D uncertain. This CDR3 contains 13 residues. The germline V gene encodes CDR1 MNHNS and CDR2 SASEGT. V lost 7 bases to trimming and J lost 2 bases, with 9 bases between them. The CDR3 sequence is CASTQIPYNEQFF. The CDR3 coding sequence is TGTGCCAGCACGCAGATTCCCTACAATGAGCAGTTCTTC.

The chain couples TRBV28 to TRBJ2-3, with a possible D match to TRBD1 (5 bases). Germline lookup yields CDR1 MDHEN and CDR2 SYDVKM. There are 14 residues in the CDR3. Trimming took 5 bases from V and 4 from J, leaving 13 bases between them. The CDR3 DNA is TGTGCCAGCAGTGGCGAAGTGGGGCCAGATACGCAGTATTTT. It is translated as CASSGEVGPDTQYF.

Only a few counts were recorded for this clone. This sequence joins TRBV7-9 and TRBJ2-3; TRBD2 matches at 14 bases. Trimming at V came to 5 bases and at J to 6 bases, leaving 10 bases not matched to a gene. The CDR3 sequence is 17 residues long. Germline CDR1 reads SEHNR; CDR2 reads FQNEAQ (reference sequence). This chain's CDR3 is CASSPTRLAGGVDTQYF. The CDR3 bases are TGTGCCAGCAGCCCCACCCGACTAGCGGGAGGGGTGGATACGCAGTATTTT.

Only a few counts were recorded for this clone. The rearrangement joins TRBV2 to TRBJ2-5; a weak D match, TRBD2 (5 bases). This CDR3 has 9 amino acids. Germline V gene lookup returns CDR1 SNHLY and CDR2 FYNNEI. Trimming removed 10 bases at V and 7 bases at J, with 7 bases between. CDR3 in amino acids: CATRGTQYF. The CDR3 nucleotides read TGTGCCACTCGGGGGACCCAGTACTTC.

The rearrangement joins TRBV6-4 to TRBJ2-1, with TRBD1 matching 9 bases. Per germline, CDR1 MRHNA and CDR2 SNTAGT. This CDR3 contains 15 residues. V lost 6 bases and J lost 2; bases outside the gene matches: 5. CDR3 protein: CASSRQGVAYNEQFF. The CDR3 DNA reads as TGTGCCAGCAGCCGACAGGGGGTTGCCTACAATGAGCAGTTCTTC.

This rearrangement joins TRBV19 to TRBJ2-7, with 10 bases that match TRBD2. The CDR3 spans 14 residues. V shed 8 bases, J shed 3 bases, and the junction held 7 bases outside the gene matches. Germline V CDR1 and CDR2: LNHDA, SQIVND (reference sequence). The DNA of the CDR3 is TGTGCCAGTGCTAGCGGGAGAGAAATCTACGAGCAGTACTTC. Its translation is CASASGREIYEQYF.

With respect to this clone: The junction does not match germline at one end; this may be a read error. J is TRBJ1-2 and V is TRBV28; the match to TRBD1 covers 9 bases. CDR3 length: 13 residues. Germline V gene data show CDR1 as MDHEN and CDR2 as SYDVKM. DNA for the CDR3: TGTGCCAGCAAAGAAGGCGACAGGGGGATACAGGCCTTC. Its translation: CASKEGDRGIQAF.

The rearrangement joins TRBV28 to TRBJ1-2; 11 positions agree with TRBD1. Trimming cost V 6 bases and J 3 bases; bases outside gene matches: 3. The CDR3 has 14 residues. Per germline, CDR1 MDHEN and CDR2 SYDVKM. CDR3 sequence (DNA): TGTGCCAGCAGAGGACAGGGGGCGGACTATGGCTACACCTTC. It is translated as CASRGQGADYGYTF.